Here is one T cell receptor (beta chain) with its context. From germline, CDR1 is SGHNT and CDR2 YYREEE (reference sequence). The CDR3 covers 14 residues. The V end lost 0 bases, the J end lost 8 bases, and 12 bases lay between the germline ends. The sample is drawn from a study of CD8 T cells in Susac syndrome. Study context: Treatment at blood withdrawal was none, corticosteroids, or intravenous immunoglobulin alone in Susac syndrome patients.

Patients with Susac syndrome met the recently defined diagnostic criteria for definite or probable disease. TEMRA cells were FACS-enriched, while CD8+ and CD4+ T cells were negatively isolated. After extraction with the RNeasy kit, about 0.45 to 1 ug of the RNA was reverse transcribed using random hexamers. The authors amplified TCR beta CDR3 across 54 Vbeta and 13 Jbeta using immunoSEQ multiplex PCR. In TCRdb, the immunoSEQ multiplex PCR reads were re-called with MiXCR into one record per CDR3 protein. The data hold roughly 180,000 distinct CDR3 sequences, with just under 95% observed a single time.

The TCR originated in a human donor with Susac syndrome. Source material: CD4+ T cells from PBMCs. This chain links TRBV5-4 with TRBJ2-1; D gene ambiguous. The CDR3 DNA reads TGTGCCAGCAGCTTGGATGTTAGCATCCATGAGCAGTTCTTC. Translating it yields CASSLDVSIHEQFF.